One sample yielded the 20 T cell receptor beta chains listed below, sequenced in a study of shared clonotypes between healthy human individuals. Some clones are missing from TCRdb's copy, which holds only in-frame ones; the method was immunoSEQ multiplex PCR. The sample has over 950,000 clones; roughly 80% are singletons. Sequencing was done on a sample of memory CD4+ T cells from PBMCs. Specified subset: CD45RA-negative fraction. The receptors were gathered from a man younger than 35 in good health. Some clones in this sample may be carry-over from other donors' samples.

Here the CDR3 reads CASSLGVRGGENTEAFF. CDR3 bases: TGCGCCAGCAGCCTCGGGGTGAGGGGAGGCGAGAACACTGAAGCTTTCTTT. The chain combines TRBV5-1 with TRBJ1-1; perhaps TRBD1 as D (5 bases). CDR3 length equals 17 residues. The V gene's germline CDR1 is SGHRS and CDR2 YFSETQ. Trimming shortened V by 4 bases and J by 1 base, and 20 bases separated the two germline ends.

The chain uses TRBV7-2 and TRBJ2-7, with D tentatively TRBD1 (6 bases). CDR3 length equals 14 residues. CDR1 and CDR2 (germline): SGHTA, FQGNSA. Deletions cut 0 bases from V and 6 bases from J, with 12 bases between. CDR3 residues: CASSLAGTIFEQYF. The DNA for the CDR3 is TGTGCCAGCAGCTTAGCGGGGACAATCTTCGAGCAGTACTTC.

This clone was found a few times. V is TRBV9 and J is TRBJ1-4; 7 bases line up with TRBD1. CDR1 SGDLS and CDR2 YYNGEE come from the germline V gene. There are 14 residues in the CDR3. The trim removed 6 bases at V and 7 bases at J, leaving 9 bases unmatched. CDR3 residues: CASNLEGASEKLFF. In nucleotides, the CDR3 is TGTGCCAGCAACCTTGAGGGGGCGAGTGAAAAACTGTTTTTT.

V and J are TRBV10-1 and TRBJ1-3, with D hard to call. The CDR3 length is 12 residues. Trimming removed 7 bases at V and 1 base at J, with 5 bases between. CDR1 is WNHNN and CDR2 is SYGVQD in the germline V gene (reference sequence). For the CDR3, the DNA is TGCGCCAGCAAAGGGTCTGGAAACACCATATATTTT. Translation gives CASKGSGNTIYF.

This clone was seen only once. This chain links TRBV2 with TRBJ2-3; no firm D call. Germline-derived CDR1 and CDR2 are SNHLY and FYNNEI. The CDR3 extends over 11 amino acids. V lost 7 bases to trimming and J lost 6 bases, with 8 bases between them. DNA for the CDR3: TGTGCCAGCACCAGAATTGATACGCAGTATTTT. It codes for CASTRIDTQYF.

The chain links TRBV6-5 to TRBJ2-1; D perhaps matches TRBD2 (6 bases). CDR1 is MNHEY, CDR2 SVGAGI, per germline. V was cut by 0 bases and J by 7 bases, with 13 bases left in between. This CDR3 is built from 15 residues. Here the CDR3 reads CASSYSGGKRNEQFF. As DNA, the CDR3 is TGTGCCAGCAGTTACTCTGGCGGGAAGAGGAATGAGCAGTTCTTC.

The chain carries TRBV7-9 and TRBJ2-7, with 7 bases that match TRBD2. With 6 bases clipped from V and 5 bases from J, the junction kept 7 bases outside the gene matches. Germline V lookup: CDR1 SEHNR, CDR2 FQNEAQ (reference sequence). The CDR3 totals 13 residues. The DNA of the CDR3 is TGTGCCAGCAGGCCCGCGGGAGATCACGAGCAGTACTTC. Translation gives CASRPAGDHEQYF.

This clone has a single count. The CDR3 nucleotides are TGTGCCAGCAGTGACACCTATGGCTACACCTTC. Translating gives CASSDTYGYTF. The genes are TRBV6-1 and TRBJ1-2; the D is unclear. The CDR3 is made up of 11 amino acids. Per germline, CDR1 MNHNS and CDR2 SASEGT. The ends were cut back, 3 bases at V and 4 bases at J, with 3 bases in the middle.

The chain combines TRBV5-1 with TRBJ2-5; TRBD2 matches at 8 bases. The CDR3 is 14 amino acids. Germline-derived CDR1 and CDR2 are SGHRS and YFSETQ. V lost 0 bases and J lost 7; bases outside the gene matches: 5. CDR3 amino acids: CASSLAGGSGTQYF. The CDR3 nucleotides read TGCGCCAGCAGCTTGGCGGGGGGGTCGGGGACCCAGTACTTC.

The chain combines TRBV5-1 with TRBJ2-7; 12 bases agree with TRBD2. Germline V gene lookup returns CDR1 SGHRS and CDR2 YFSETQ. Unmatched junction bases numbered 4, after V lost 4 bases and J lost 2 bases. The CDR3 sequence is 15 residues long. CDR3: CASSPTSGGPYEQYF. DNA for the CDR3: TGCGCCAGCAGCCCGACTAGCGGGGGACCCTACGAGCAGTACTTC.

CDR3 residues: CSAARGHIMNTEAFF. CDR3 DNA: TGCAGCGCTGCCAGGGGACACATAATGAACACTGAAGCTTTCTTT. The chain is built from TRBV29-1 and TRBJ1-1; possible D gene TRBD1, 6 bases. This CDR3 comprises 15 residues. Trimming cost V 7 bases and J 0 bases, with 18 bases left between them. Germline assignment: CDR1 SQVTM and CDR2 ANQGSEA. The complete variable domain, with remaining parts taken from reference TRBV29-1 and TRBJ1-1, reads SAVISQKPSRDICQRGTSLTIQCQVDSQVTMMFWYRQQPGQSLTLIATANQGSEATYESGFVIDKFPISRPNLTFSTLTVSNMSPEDSSIYLCSAARGHIMNTEAFFGQGTRLTVV.

This chain links TRBV7-3 with TRBJ2-2; D may match TRBD1 or TRBD2 (5 bases each). Trimming took 8 bases from V and 3 from J, leaving 16 bases between them. Germline V gene data show CDR1 as SGHTA and CDR2 as FQGTGA. This CDR3 contains 15 residues. CDR3 in amino acids: CASGPLGAHTGELFF. CDR3 nucleotides: TGTGCCAGCGGACCACTCGGGGCCCACACCGGGGAGCTGTTTTTT.

This rearrangement joins TRBV2 to TRBJ2-4, with 7 nucleotides matching TRBD1. V lost 11 bases to trimming and J lost 7 bases; unmatched junction nucleotides: 8. The CDR3 sequence is 12 residues long. Germline V CDR1 and CDR2: SNHLY, FYNNEI. The CDR3 reads CAGRTGGNIQYF. As DNA, the CDR3 is TGTGCCGGTAGGACAGGCGGGAACATTCAGTACTTC.

The chain is built from TRBV6-1 and TRBJ1-5; the D is unclear. V was shortened by 3 bases and J by 3 bases, with 9 bases between the two germline ends. The V gene's germline CDR1 is MNHNS and CDR2 SASEGT. This CDR3 region has 14 residues. The CDR3 bases are TGTGCCAGCAGTGACTCCAGGAACAATCAGCCCCAGCATTTT. This codes for CASSDSRNNQPQHF.

A word on this clone: Given a much more abundant clone one base away, this may be a read error. The CDR3 DNA follows: TGCGCCAGCGGGGGAATGTGGGGAAACTCCTACGAGCAGTACTTC. Translating gives CASGGMWGNSYEQYF. The chain combines TRBV10-2 with TRBJ2-7; D is perhaps TRBD1 or TRBD2 (5 bases each). V shed 8 bases and J shed 0 bases, with 17 bases lying between them. The germline gives CDR1 WSHSY, CDR2 SAAADI. The CDR3 has 15 amino acids.

CDR3 sequence reads: CASTHSAGSSYEQYF. The CDR3 coding sequence is TGTGCCAGTACCCACTCGGCGGGGAGCTCCTACGAGCAGTACTTC. This sequence joins TRBV19 and TRBJ2-7; TRBD2 might be the D (6 bases). CDR1 is LNHDA, CDR2 SQIVND, per germline (reference sequence). The CDR3 runs to 15 residues. With 7 bases removed from V and 0 bases from J, the gap between germline ends came to 16 bases.

The V and J genes are TRBV29-1 and TRBJ2-5; D not certain. The V end was cut by 2 bases, the J end by 1 base, with 8 bases between. The germline V gene has CDR1 SQVTM and CDR2 ANQGSEA. CDR3 length equals 13 residues. CDR3 residues: CSVEPTFQETQYF. CDR3 nucleotides: TGCAGCGTTGAACCTACTTTCCAAGAGACCCAGTACTTC.

This chain uses TRBV7-2 with TRBJ2-7; 7 positions match TRBD2. The germline V gene has CDR1 SGHTA and CDR2 FQGNSA. Unmatched junction bases numbered 12, after V lost 1 base and J lost 6 bases. The CDR3 consists of 16 residues. CDR3 sequence (DNA): TGTGCCAGCAGCTTAGTCGGGTCAGAGCGGGGAATCGAGCAGTACTTC. It specifies CASSLVGSERGIEQYF.

On this clone: As the CDR3 is not closed by the conserved phenylalanine or tryptophan, this likely results from a read error. The V gene is TRBV30, the J gene TRBJ2-6; 7 nucleotides line up with TRBD1. Germline V gene sequence: CDR1 GTSNPN, CDR2 SVGIG (reference sequence). This CDR3 has 15 residues. V gave up 8 bases and J gave up 0 bases; unmatched junction bases: 7. As DNA, the CDR3 is TGTGCCAGGGGGACAGACCTCTCTGGGGCCAACGTCCTGACTCTC. It codes for CARGTDLSGANVLTL.

J is TRBJ1-4 and V is TRBV6-1, with D possibly TRBD1 on 5 matching bases. CDR3 size: 13 residues. Trimming left V 6 bases short and J 13 bases short, with 18 bases between. The germline gives CDR1 MNHNS, CDR2 SASEGT. The CDR3 DNA follows: TGTGCCAGCAGCCGGTCAGGGTTCTTTGTACTGTTTTTT. Amino acid sequence: CASSRSGFFVLFF.